The 10 T cell receptor beta chains listed next were all sequenced from one sample in a study of regulatory dendritic cells for organ transplantation (dated by TCRdb to between 2016 and 2019). The library was obtained by the immunoSEQ multiplex PCR assay. What TCRdb holds here is the immuneACCESS table cut down to in-frame rearrangements. Part of the clones is not present; checked against another copy, under half of the missing clones reflect an unresolved V gene, and the others are unexplained. In this sample the table shows about 29,000 clones, 75% to 80% of which occur a single time. Clones ranked in the top ten supply less than 2.5% of the sample. The sample consisted of memory CD4+ T cells from blood. This sample's cell subset or site label indicates: CD45RO+ memory T cells. The receptors were gathered from a human donor in good health.

CDR3 residues: CAWSVGIANTGELFF. The DNA for the CDR3 is TGTGCCTGGAGTGTAGGCATCGCGAACACCGGGGAGCTGTTTTTT. V gene TRBV30 combines with J gene TRBJ2-2; D is undetermined. With 0 bases removed from V and 0 bases from J, the gap between germline ends came to 8 bases. Germline CDR1 reads GTSNPN; CDR2 reads SVGIG (reference sequence). The length of the CDR3 is 15 residues.

The rearrangement uses TRBV10-3 and TRBJ2-6; D remains unclear. Trimming removed 4 bases from V and 1 base from J, with 8 bases in between. Germline CDR1 and CDR2: ENHRY and SYGVKD. The CDR3 consists of 15 residues. The DNA for the CDR3 is TGTGCCATCAGTGGATCGGGTTCTGGGGCCAACGTCCTGACTTTC. It yields the protein CAISGSGSGANVLTF.

The chain combines TRBV10-1 with TRBJ2-1, with 7 bases identical to TRBD1. CDR1 is WNHNN, CDR2 SYGVQD, per germline (reference sequence). The CDR3 is made up of 16 amino acids. V lost 1 base, J lost 8 bases, and 11 bases stayed unmatched. The CDR3 spells CASSEYRQGSSDEQFF. CDR3 nucleotides: TGCGCCAGCAGTGAGTACCGACAGGGTAGTTCGGATGAGCAGTTCTTC.

This chain connects TRBV7-2 to TRBJ2-6; D is undetermined. Trimming took off 8 bases at V and 4 bases at J, with 9 bases between the two ends. The germline V gene has CDR1 SGHTA and CDR2 FQGNSA. The CDR3 is 13 amino acids. CDR3 bases: TGTGCCAGCGGTTTGGTAGGGGCCAACGTCCTGACTTTC. It translates to CASGLVGANVLTF.

The chain combines TRBV6-1 with TRBJ1-2, with D maybe TRBD1 (5 bases). V lost 5 bases to trimming and J lost 2 bases, with 15 bases between them. Looked up from germline, CDR1 is MNHNS and CDR2 is SASEGT. The CDR3 totals 15 residues. DNA of the CDR3: TGTGCCAGCAGTAAAAACATCGGGACCAACTATGGCTACACCTTC. As protein: CASSKNIGTNYGYTF.

The genes are TRBV15 and TRBJ2-5; D perhaps matches TRBD1 (5 bases). The ends were cut back, 1 base at V and 5 bases at J, with 14 bases in the middle. The germline V gene has CDR1 LNHNV and CDR2 YYDKDF (reference sequence). The CDR3 loop spans 15 amino acids. CDR3 sequence reads: CATSRGSRDAETQYF. Here the CDR3 DNA reads TGTGCCACCAGCAGAGGAAGCAGGGATGCGGAGACCCAGTACTTC.

The CDR3 is CASSPDTSYEQYF. CDR3 nucleotides: TGTGCCAGCAGTCCCGACACGAGCTACGAGCAGTACTTC. This chain links TRBV6-5 with TRBJ2-7; D remains unclear. V lost 5 bases, J lost 3 bases, and 11 bases lay in between. CDR3 length: 13 residues. In germline, CDR1 is MNHEY, CDR2 SVGAGI.

The chain uses TRBV18 and TRBJ2-7; 9 bases are shared with TRBD2. V lost 5 bases and J lost 6; bases outside the gene matches: 11. This CDR3 comprises 15 residues. Germline assignment: CDR1 KGHSH and CDR2 LQKENI. The CDR3 protein is CASSESAGGFSEQYF. CDR3 coding DNA: TGTGCCAGCTCAGAATCTGCGGGGGGGTTCTCCGAGCAGTACTTC.

V usage is TRBV9 and J usage is TRBJ2-2, with a possible D match to TRBD2 (6 bases). There are 14 residues in the CDR3. Germline values: CDR1 SGDLS, CDR2 YYNGEE. Trimming took off 3 bases at V and 6 bases at J, with 12 bases between the two ends. The CDR3 DNA reads TGTGCCAGCAGCGCTCGTCCGGGAGCCGGGGAGCTGTTTTTT. The encoded protein is CASSARPGAGELFF.

This chain connects TRBV6-4 to TRBJ2-1; the match to TRBD1 covers 10 bases. CDR1 is MRHNA and CDR2 is SNTAGT in the germline V gene. V trimming: 4 bases; J trimming: 3 bases; junction bases outside the gene matches: 3. The CDR3 loop spans 15 amino acids. DNA of the CDR3: TGTGCCAGCAGTGTTGGACAGGGGGGCTACAATGAGCAGTTCTTC. Protein product: CASSVGQGGYNEQFF.